Listed here are 10 T cell receptor beta chains from one sample, sequenced in a study of vaccination effects on CD4 cells after COVID-19. Antigen-specific CD4+ T cell clonotypes were called by their expansion after viral peptide-pool culture in ViraFEST. After about 10 days in culture, the CD4+ T cells were isolated. These receptors have no known antigen. The protocol was immunoSEQ multiplex PCR, while the TCRdb copy is restricted to in-frame clones and leaves out a portion. The sample shows about 79,000 clones, roughly four fifths of them seen only once. This specimen consisted of CD4+ T cells from PBMCs cultured with HCoV-229E spike peptides, obtained before COVID-19 vaccination. These receptors all come from a human donor who received a COVID-19 vaccine.

The rearrangement uses TRBV5-6 and TRBJ2-7, with D possibly matching TRBD2 (6 bases). The CDR3 is 13 residues long. Germline V gene lookup returns CDR1 SGHDT and CDR2 YYEEEE. Trimming took off 3 bases at V and 3 bases at J, with 10 bases between the two ends. CDR3 coding DNA: TGTGCCAGCAGCTATGGGGGGAACTACGAGCAGTACGTC. It encodes CASSYGGNYEQYV.

This clone was seen a few times. The V call is TRBV10-3, the J call TRBJ2-2, with 7 bases aligning to TRBD2. CDR3 length: 21 residues. V lost 9 bases to trimming and J lost 1 base; unmatched junction nucleotides: 26. The V gene's germline CDR1 is ENHRY and CDR2 SYGVKD. The CDR3 loop is CAMPSPAVWAGDRKNTGELFF. CDR3 bases: TGTGCCATGCCATCCCCAGCCGTTTGGGCGGGGGACCGGAAGAACACCGGGGAGCTGTTTTTT.

V gene TRBV6-6 combines with J gene TRBJ1-1, with a weak D call TRBD1 (5 bases). Germline-derived CDR1 and CDR2 are MNHNY and SVGAGI (reference sequence). This CDR3 has 16 amino acids. Trimming cost V 5 bases and J 3 bases, with 19 bases left between them. CDR3 nucleotide sequence: TGTGCCAGCAGTCGAGCCCTAGGACTGGGGGACACTGAAGCTTTCTTT. It is translated as CASSRALGLGDTEAFF.

This sequence joins TRBV18 and TRBJ2-7; 8 bases line up with TRBD1. Germline CDR1 and CDR2: KGHSH and LQKENI. J was trimmed by 7 bases and V by 6 bases; bases with no gene match: 20. The CDR3 has 17 amino acids. The CDR3 sequence is CASSRWAQGALGGEQYV. In DNA, the CDR3 is TGTGCCAGCTCTCGGTGGGCTCAGGGGGCCCTCGGAGGGGAGCAGTACGTC.

With respect to this clone: The same CDR3 also results from other DNA sequences found in this sample. This chain links TRBV4-3 with TRBJ1-2; D is unresolved. Germline loops: CDR1 LGHNA, CDR2 YSLEER. V was trimmed by 1 base and J by 7 bases, leaving 7 bases between them. The CDR3 covers 12 residues. The CDR3: CASSQGRGGYTF. In nucleotides, the CDR3 is TGCGCCAGCAGCCAAGGACGGGGTGGCTACACCTTC.

This chain joins TRBV19 and TRBJ1-1; TRBD1 aligns across 7 bases. From germline, CDR1 is LNHDA and CDR2 SQIVND (reference sequence). This CDR3 is 15 amino acids long. J gave up 7 bases and V 0 bases, and 8 bases lay outside the gene matches. The CDR3 coding sequence is TGTGCCAGTAGTATAGAAGGACAGGCTGCCAATGAAGCTTTCTTT. The encoded protein is CASSIEGQAANEAFF.

This chain uses TRBV5-5 with TRBJ1-3; D is possibly TRBD1 (6 bases). CDR3 length: 15 residues. V was cut by 4 bases and J by 0 bases, with 11 bases left in between. Germline-derived CDR1 and CDR2 are SGHKS and YYEKEE (reference sequence). In DNA, the CDR3 is TGTGCCAGCAGCCCAACAGGGAACTCTGGAAACACCATATATTTT. This gives the protein CASSPTGNSGNTIYF.

The gene calls are TRBV11-3 and TRBJ2-2, with D perhaps being TRBD1 or TRBD2 (5 bases each). The V gene lost 6 bases and the J gene lost 7 bases, with 21 bases spanning the gap. The CDR3 runs 16 residues. Germline CDR1 reads SGHNT; CDR2 reads YENEEA. For the CDR3, the DNA is TGTGCCAGCAGACTAACCGGGACCCAATGGATCGGGGAGCTGTTTTTT. This translates into CASRLTGTQWIGELFF.

This chain links TRBV28 with TRBJ1-2; tentatively, D is TRBD1 (6 bases). Germline CDR1 MDHEN, CDR2 SYDVKM. This CDR3 spans 12 amino acids. V was cut by 5 bases and J by 8 bases, with 12 bases left in between. CDR3 in amino acids: CASSEQGVGYTF. The CDR3 region has the DNA TGTGCCAGCAGTGAACAGGGAGTCGGCTACACCTTC.

The rearrangement links TRBV6-6 to TRBJ2-5; D gene ambiguous. Germline CDR1 MNHNY, CDR2 SVGAGI (reference sequence). Trimming cost V 5 bases and J 5 bases, with 9 bases left between them. This CDR3 contains 12 residues. CDR3 nucleotide sequence: TGTGCCAGCAGTCCCCCCCACGAGACCCAGTACTTC. Amino acids: CASSPPHETQYF.